This T cell receptor beta chain was sequenced for a study of control samples from healthy donors and cancer patients (dated by TCRdb to the early 2020s). CDR1 and CDR2 were assigned from the germline V gene as MDHEN and SYDVKM. Its CDR3 holds 12 amino acids, cysteine through phenylalanine. The only DNA kept is the CDR3, 36 bases in frame from the first base. V gives up 7 bases and J gives up 5 bases, and the segment between their germline ends measures 9 bases. In its sample, this clone was seen once. Its antigen remains unidentified. It has no much larger one-base neighbor in the sample; base qualities were not kept. Libraries came from the immunoSEQ multiplex PCR assay. TCRdb re-hosts the immuneACCESS table, in-frame sequences only. Its copies lack some clones; in the studies checked, an unresolved V gene accounts for under half of them, and the cause for the rest is not known. Here the sample has some 150,000 clones; under 95% occur a single time. The ten largest account for about an eighth of the sample.

The sequence is built from TRBV28 and TRBJ1-5; a tentative D call is TRBD1 (5 bases match). This TCR was sampled from a man aged 40-49 years in good health. Sequenced input: blood. Read as DNA, the sequence is TGTGCCAGCACCCAGGGAGATCAGCCCCAGCATTTT. It encodes CASTQGDQPQHF.